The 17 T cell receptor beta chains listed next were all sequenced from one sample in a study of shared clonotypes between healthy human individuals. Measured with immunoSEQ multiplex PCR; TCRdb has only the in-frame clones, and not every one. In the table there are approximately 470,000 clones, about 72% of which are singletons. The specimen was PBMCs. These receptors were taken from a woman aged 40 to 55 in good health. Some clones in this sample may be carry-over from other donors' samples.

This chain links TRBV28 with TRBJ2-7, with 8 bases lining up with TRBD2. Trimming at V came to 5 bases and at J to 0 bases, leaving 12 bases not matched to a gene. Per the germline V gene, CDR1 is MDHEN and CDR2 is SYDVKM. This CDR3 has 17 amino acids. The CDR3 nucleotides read TGTGCCAGCAGTGGACTAGCCTTACATATAAGCTCCTACGAGCAGTACTTC. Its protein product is CASSGLALHISSYEQYF.

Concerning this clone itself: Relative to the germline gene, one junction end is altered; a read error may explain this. The CDR3 protein is CVSSQPLAGGPDEQYF. CDR3 nucleotides: TGTGTCAGCAGCCAACCATTAGCGGGAGGTCCGGACGAGCAGTACTTC. The V call is TRBV4-2, the J call TRBJ2-7, with TRBD2 matching 10 bases. This CDR3 comprises 16 residues. CDR1 and CDR2 from the germline V gene are LGHNA and YNFKEQ.

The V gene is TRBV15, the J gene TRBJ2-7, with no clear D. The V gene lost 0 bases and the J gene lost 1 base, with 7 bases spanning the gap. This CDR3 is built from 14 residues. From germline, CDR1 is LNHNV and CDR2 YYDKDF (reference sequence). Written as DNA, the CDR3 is TGTGCCACCAGCAGAGATAAACAGTCCTACGAGCAGTACTTC. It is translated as CATSRDKQSYEQYF.

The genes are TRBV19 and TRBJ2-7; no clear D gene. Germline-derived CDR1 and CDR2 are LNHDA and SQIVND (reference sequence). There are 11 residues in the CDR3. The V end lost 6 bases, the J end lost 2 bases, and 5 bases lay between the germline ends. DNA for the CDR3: TGTGCCAGTAGCCGGGCCTACGAGCAGTACTTC. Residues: CASSRAYEQYF.

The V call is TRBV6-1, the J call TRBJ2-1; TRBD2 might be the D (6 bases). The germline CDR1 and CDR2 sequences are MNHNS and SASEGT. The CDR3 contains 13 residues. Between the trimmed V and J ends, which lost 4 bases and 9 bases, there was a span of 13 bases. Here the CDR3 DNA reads TGTGCCAGCAGTGGCGCTAGCGTATCTGAGCAGTTCTTC. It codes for CASSGASVSEQFF.

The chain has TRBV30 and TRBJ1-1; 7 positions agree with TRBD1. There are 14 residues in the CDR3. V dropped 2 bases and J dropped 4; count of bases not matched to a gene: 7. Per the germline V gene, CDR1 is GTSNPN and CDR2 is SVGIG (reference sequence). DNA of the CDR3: TGTGCCTGGAGTCGGGGACCAGGGGGCACTGAAGCTTTCTTT. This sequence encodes CAWSRGPGGTEAFF.

The CDR3 DNA sequence: TGTGCCAGCAGCTTTGGGGGGCAAAGGAACGAGCAGTACTTC. It is translated as CASSFGGQRNEQYF. The chain carries TRBV7-2 and TRBJ2-7; D could derive from TRBD1 or TRBD2 (6 bases each). CDR3 length: 14 residues. Per the germline V gene, CDR1 is SGHTA and CDR2 is FQGNSA. V was clipped by 3 bases and J by 5 bases, with 14 bases between them.

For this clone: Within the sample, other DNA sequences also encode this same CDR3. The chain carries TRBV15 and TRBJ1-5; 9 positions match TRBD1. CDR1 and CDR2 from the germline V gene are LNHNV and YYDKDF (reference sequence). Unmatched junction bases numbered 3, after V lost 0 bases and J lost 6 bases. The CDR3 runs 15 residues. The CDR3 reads CATSREGQGGQPQHF. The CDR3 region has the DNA TGTGCCACCAGCAGAGAGGGACAGGGCGGTCAGCCCCAGCATTTT. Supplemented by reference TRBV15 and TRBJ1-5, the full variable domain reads DAMVIQNPRYQVTQFGKPVTLSCSQTLNHNVMYWYQQKSSQAPKLLFHYYDKDFNNEADTPDNFQSRRPNTSFCFLDIRSPGLGDTAMYLCATSREGQGGQPQHFGDGTRLSIL.

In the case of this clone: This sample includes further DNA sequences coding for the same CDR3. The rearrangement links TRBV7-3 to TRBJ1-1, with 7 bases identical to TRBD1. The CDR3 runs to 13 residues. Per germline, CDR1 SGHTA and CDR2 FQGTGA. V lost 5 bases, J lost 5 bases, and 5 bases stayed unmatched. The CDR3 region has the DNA TGTGCCAGCAGCCTAGGGACAGCAACTGAAGCTTTCTTT. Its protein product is CASSLGTATEAFF. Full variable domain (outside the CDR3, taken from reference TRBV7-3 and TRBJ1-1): GAGVSQTPSNKVTEKGKYVELRCDPISGHTALYWYRQSLGQGPEFLIYFQGTGAADDSGLPNDRFFAVRPEGSVSTLKIQRTERGDSAVYLCASSLGTATEAFFGQGTRLTVV.

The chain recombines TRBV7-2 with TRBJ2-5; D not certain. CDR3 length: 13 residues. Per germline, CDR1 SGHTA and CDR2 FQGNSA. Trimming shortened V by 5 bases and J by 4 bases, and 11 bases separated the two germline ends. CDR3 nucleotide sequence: TGTGCCAGCAGCGCCCGGTCGGGAGAGACCCAGTACTTC. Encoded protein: CASSARSGETQYF.

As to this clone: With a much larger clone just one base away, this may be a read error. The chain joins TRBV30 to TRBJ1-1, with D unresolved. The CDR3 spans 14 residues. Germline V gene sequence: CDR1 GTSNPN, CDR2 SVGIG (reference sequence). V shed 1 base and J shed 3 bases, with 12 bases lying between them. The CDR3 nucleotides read TGTGCCTGGAGTGGCGGACTCTGGGACACTGAAGCTTTCTTT. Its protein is CAWSGGLWDTEAFF.

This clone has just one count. The CDR3 DNA follows: TGTGCCAGCGCCGGACAGGGAGTAGGGAGCAATCAGCCCCAGCATTTT. Protein sequence: CASAGQGVGSNQPQHF. The V call is TRBV28, the J call TRBJ1-5, with 8 bases lining up with TRBD1. Germline V gene data show CDR1 as MDHEN and CDR2 as SYDVKM. V was clipped by 8 bases and J by 1 base; unmatched bases: 10. This CDR3 comprises 16 residues.

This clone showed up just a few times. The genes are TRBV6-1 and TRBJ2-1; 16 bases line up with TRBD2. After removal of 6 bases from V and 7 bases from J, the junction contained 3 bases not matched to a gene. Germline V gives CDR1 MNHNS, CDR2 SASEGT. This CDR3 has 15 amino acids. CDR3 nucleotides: TGTGCCAGCAGGCCGGGACTAGCGGGAGGGAATGAGCAGTTCTTC. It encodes CASRPGLAGGNEQFF.

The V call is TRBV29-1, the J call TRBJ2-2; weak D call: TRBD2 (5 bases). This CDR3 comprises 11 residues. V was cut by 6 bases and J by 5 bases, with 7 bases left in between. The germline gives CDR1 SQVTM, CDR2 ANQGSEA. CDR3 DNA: TGCAGCGTCGAGGGAACCGGGGAGCTGTTTTTT. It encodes CSVEGTGELFF.

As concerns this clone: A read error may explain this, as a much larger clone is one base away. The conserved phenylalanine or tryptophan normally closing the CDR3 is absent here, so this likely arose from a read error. CDR3 nucleotide sequence: TGCGCCAGCAGCTTGGAGCGGGCCTCGGGATGGTATGGCTACACCCTC. This encodes CASSLERASGWYGYTL. The V and J genes are TRBV5-1 and TRBJ1-2; D is undetermined. Trimming cost V 0 bases and J 5 bases, with 17 bases left between them. This CDR3 spans 16 amino acids. In germline, CDR1 is SGHRS, CDR2 YFSETQ.

CDR3 coding DNA: TGTGCCTGGGGGCCGGTAGCCGATCGAAAGACCCAGTACTTC. Encoded protein: CAWGPVADRKTQYF. The chain joins TRBV30 to TRBJ2-5; unclear D gene. Trimming cost V 5 bases and J 6 bases, with 19 bases left between them. This CDR3 region has 14 residues. Germline-derived CDR1 and CDR2 are GTSNPN and SVGIG (reference sequence).

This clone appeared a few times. CDR3 DNA sequence: TGTGCCAGCAGCTTTTTGGGTGACGAGCAGTACTTC. Encoded protein: CASSFLGDEQYF. J is TRBJ2-7 and V is TRBV7-9; D is undetermined. The germline gives CDR1 SEHNR, CDR2 FQNEAQ (reference sequence). The germline V and J ends were trimmed by 3 bases and 5 bases, with 8 bases remaining between them. This CDR3 is built from 12 residues.